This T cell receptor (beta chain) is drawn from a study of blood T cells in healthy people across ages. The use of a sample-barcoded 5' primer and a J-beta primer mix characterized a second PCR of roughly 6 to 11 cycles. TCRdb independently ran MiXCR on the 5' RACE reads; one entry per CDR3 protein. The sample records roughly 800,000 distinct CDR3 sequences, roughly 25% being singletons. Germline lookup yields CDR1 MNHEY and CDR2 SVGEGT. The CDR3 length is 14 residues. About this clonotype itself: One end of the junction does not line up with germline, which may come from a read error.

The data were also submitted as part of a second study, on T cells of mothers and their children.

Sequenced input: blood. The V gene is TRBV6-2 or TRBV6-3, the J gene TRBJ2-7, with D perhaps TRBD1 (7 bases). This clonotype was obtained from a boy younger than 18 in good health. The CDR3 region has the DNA TGTGCCAGCAGACTTCCAGGGGGGTCCTCCGAGCAGTACTTC. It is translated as CASRLPGGSSEQYF.